These 28 T cell receptor beta chains were all obtained from the same sample, sequenced in a study of blood T cell repertoires in COVID-19. Libraries were prepared by immunoSEQ multiplex PCR; TCRdb keeps only in-frame clonotypes and omits some of them. The data hold about 49,000 clones, with 86% observed a single time. What was sequenced was peripheral blood. The source is a man aged 40-55 years with active COVID-19.

V gene TRBV27 combines with J gene TRBJ2-3, with D maybe TRBD2 (5 bases). The CDR3 has 14 amino acids. Per germline, CDR1 MNHEY and CDR2 SMNVEV (reference sequence). V gave up 8 bases and J gave up 0 bases, with 12 bases separating them. The CDR3, as DNA: TGTGCCAGCCAGAAGGCGGGTAGCACAGATACGCAGTATTTT. Protein product: CASQKAGSTDTQYF.

The sample holds a few counts of this clone. Other nucleotide sequences in the sample specify the same CDR3. The chain employs TRBV7-3 and TRBJ2-1; 12 bases are shared with TRBD2. The germline V gene encodes CDR1 SGHTA and CDR2 FQGTGA. This CDR3 is built from 15 residues. The J segment lost 8 bases and the V segment lost 1 base, leaving 3 bases of the junction unmatched. The CDR3 DNA sequence: TGTGCCAGCAGCTTAAGGGGACTAGCGGGCGATGAGCAGTTCTTC. This codes for CASSLRGLAGDEQFF.

This clone has a single count. Written as DNA, the CDR3 is TGTGCCAGCGACGGGACTTCACACACAGATACGCAGTATTTT. Amino acid sequence: CASDGTSHTDTQYF. This rearrangement joins TRBV7-9 to TRBJ2-3, with a weak D call TRBD2 (6 bases). CDR1 and CDR2 (germline): SEHNR, FQNEAQ (reference sequence). The CDR3 is 14 amino acids. V lost 8 bases and J lost 2, with 14 bases in between.

This clone was seen a single time. This rearrangement joins TRBV7-2 to TRBJ2-3; 10 bases are shared with TRBD2. V lost 2 bases and J lost 4; bases outside the gene matches: 3. From germline, CDR1 is SGHTA and CDR2 FQGNSA. The CDR3 contains 15 residues. The CDR3 sequence: CASSLTSGNADTQYF. CDR3 sequence (DNA): TGTGCCAGCAGCTTAACTAGCGGGAACGCAGATACGCAGTATTTT. Full variable domain (outside the CDR3, taken from reference TRBV7-2 and TRBJ2-3): GAGVSQSPSNKVTEKGKDVELRCDPISGHTALYWYRQSLGQGLEFLIYFQGNSAPDKSGLPSDRFSAERTGGSVSTLTIQRTQQEDSAVYLCASSLTSGNADTQYFGPGTRLTVL.

V usage is TRBV7-2 and J usage is TRBJ2-7, with 7 nucleotides matching TRBD2. Looked up from germline, CDR1 is SGHTA and CDR2 is FQGNSA. The CDR3 is 16 residues long. V shed 3 bases and J 0 bases; nucleotides not matched to a gene: 8. Here the CDR3 reads CASSFVTSSHSYEQYF. CDR3 coding DNA: TGTGCCAGCAGCTTTGTGACTAGCTCACACTCCTACGAGCAGTACTTC.

The chain has TRBV30 and TRBJ1-6, with 10 bases aligning to TRBD1. Looked up from germline, CDR1 is GTSNPN and CDR2 is SVGIG (reference sequence). The CDR3 runs to 18 residues. V gave up 0 bases and J gave up 7 bases; unmatched junction bases: 12. The CDR3: CAWSVRIGQGVWNSPLHF. CDR3 in DNA: TGTGCCTGGAGTGTACGTATCGGACAGGGGGTATGGAATTCACCCCTCCACTTT.

The rearrangement joins TRBV18 to TRBJ1-5; D is possibly TRBD1 (6 bases). In germline, CDR1 is KGHSH, CDR2 LQKENI. V was shortened by 6 bases and J by 6 bases, with 21 bases between the two germline ends. The CDR3 contains 16 residues. CDR3 protein: CASSLGSQGNFQPQHF. CDR3 nucleotides: TGTGCCAGCTCCCTCGGCTCTCAGGGGAATTTTCAGCCCCAGCATTTT. Full variable domain (rest looked up from reference TRBV18 and TRBJ1-5): NAGVMQNPRHLVRRRGQEARLRCSPMKGHSHVYWYRQLPEEGLKFMVYLQKENIIDESGMPKERFSAEFPKEGPSILRIQQVVRGDSAAYFCASSLGSQGNFQPQHFGDGTRLSIL.

V usage is TRBV29-1 and J usage is TRBJ2-3, with D possibly TRBD1 on 5 matching bases. Trimming took 6 bases from V and 0 from J, leaving 16 bases between them. The CDR3 runs 15 residues. The germline V gene has CDR1 SQVTM and CDR2 ANQGSEA. CDR3 sequence (DNA): TGCAGCGTGGGCCAAGGAAGGGGTAGCACAGATACGCAGTATTTT. The encoded protein is CSVGQGRGSTDTQYF.

The chain links TRBV5-4 to TRBJ1-3; D is uncertain. CDR3 length: 16 amino acids. The V and J ends lost 4 bases and 0 bases respectively, with 14 bases between them. The V gene's germline CDR1 is SGHNT and CDR2 YYREEE (reference sequence). CDR3: CASSPMRSGSGNTIYF. As DNA, the CDR3 is TGTGCCAGCAGCCCCATGAGGTCTGGCTCTGGAAACACCATATATTTT. Together with reference TRBV5-4 and TRBJ1-3, the CDR3 gives the full variable domain: ETGVTQSPTHLIKTRGQQVTLRCSSQSGHNTVSWYQQALGQGPQFIFQYYREEENGRGNFPPRFSGLQFPNYSSELNVNALELDDSALYLCASSPMRSGSGNTIYFGEGSWLTVV.

The V and J genes are TRBV6-5 and TRBJ1-3; no clear D. The germline CDR1 and CDR2 sequences are MNHEY and SVGAGI. Trimming cost V 8 bases and J 4 bases, with 15 bases left between them. CDR3 length: 14 amino acids. CDR3 in DNA: TGTGCCAGCCGCGACTCGGCTTACGGAAACACCATATATTTT. This encodes CASRDSAYGNTIYF.

This chain uses TRBV25-1 with TRBJ2-3; 7 bases match TRBD2. Germline CDR1 MGHDK, CDR2 SYGVNS. The CDR3 runs 15 residues. Germline trimming cut 1 base from V and 4 bases from J; bases unmatched to any gene: 5. Written as DNA, the CDR3 is TGTGCCAGCAGTGAATTAGGTAGCGGGCCAGATACGCAGTATTTT. Translating gives CASSELGSGPDTQYF.

The chain is built from TRBV4-1 and TRBJ1-1; D remains unclear. The germline V and J ends were trimmed by 4 bases and 6 bases, with 9 bases remaining between them. CDR1 and CDR2 (germline): MGHRA, YSYEKL. There are 12 residues in the CDR3. The CDR3 DNA is TGCGCCAGCAGCCTCTTGTCCCCTGAAGCTTTCTTT. As protein: CASSLLSPEAFF.

The chain combines TRBV2 with TRBJ2-3; possible D gene TRBD1, 6 bases. V lost 5 bases and J 1 base, leaving 13 bases between the germline ends. CDR1 and CDR2 (germline): SNHLY, FYNNEI. This CDR3 spans 15 amino acids. The CDR3 sequence: CASSWGRIGTDTQYF. In DNA, the CDR3 is TGTGCCAGCAGTTGGGGGCGCATAGGCACAGATACGCAGTATTTT.

J is TRBJ2-3 and V is TRBV28; D unresolved. The germline V gene encodes CDR1 MDHEN and CDR2 SYDVKM. This CDR3 is built from 16 residues. Trimming left V 4 bases short and J 0 bases short, with 14 bases between. DNA for the CDR3: TGTGCCAGCAGTTCCCCCCATTTAGCTAGCACAGATACGCAGTATTTT. It yields the protein CASSSPHLASTDTQYF.

This clone was seen a few times. This chain joins TRBV19 and TRBJ2-3; D perhaps matches TRBD1 (5 bases). This CDR3 contains 16 residues. Trimming took off 6 bases at V and 2 bases at J, with 18 bases between the two ends. Germline V gene lookup returns CDR1 LNHDA and CDR2 SQIVND (reference sequence). The CDR3 nucleotides are TGTGCCAGTAGCTACGCTGGGTCAGGGCCCACAGATACGCAGTATTTT. This codes for CASSYAGSGPTDTQYF.

The V and J genes are TRBV11-2 and TRBJ2-7; a weak D match, TRBD2 (6 bases). Germline loops: CDR1 SGHAT, CDR2 FQNNGV. V gave up 1 base and J gave up 4 bases, with 17 bases separating them. The CDR3 spans 16 residues. This chain's CDR3 is CASSLATLAPGYEQYF. CDR3 sequence (DNA): TGTGCCAGCAGCTTAGCAACCCTAGCGCCAGGGTACGAGCAGTACTTC.

V usage is TRBV7-9 and J usage is TRBJ2-5, with TRBD2 matching 8 bases. The V gene's germline CDR1 is SEHNR and CDR2 FQNEAQ (reference sequence). With V trimmed by 4 bases and J by 5 bases, 9 bases remained unmatched. The CDR3 is made up of 15 amino acids. For the CDR3, the DNA is TGTGCCAGCAGCTGGAGCGGGGGTGGCGGGGAGACCCAGTACTTC. Its protein product is CASSWSGGGGETQYF.

Only a few counts were recorded for this clone. Other DNA sequences in the same sample also yield this CDR3. The chain has TRBV27 and TRBJ2-1; maybe TRBD2 (6 bases). The germline V gene encodes CDR1 MNHEY and CDR2 SMNVEV (reference sequence). CDR3 length equals 12 residues. The V end was cut by 2 bases, the J end by 10 bases, with 9 bases between. The CDR3: CASSLGGNEQFF. For the CDR3, the DNA is TGTGCCAGCAGTTTAGGGGGGAACGAGCAGTTCTTC.

V and J are TRBV7-2 and TRBJ1-5; D may be TRBD1 (5 bases). V was shortened by 5 bases and J by 0 bases, with 11 bases between the two germline ends. The CDR3 contains 15 residues. CDR1 is SGHTA and CDR2 is FQGNSA in the germline V gene. In DNA form, the CDR3 reads TGTGCCAGCAGCAAGGGGCCTTATAGCAATCAGCCCCAGCATTTT. This codes for CASSKGPYSNQPQHF.

The chain couples TRBV29-1 to TRBJ1-2; D unclear. Germline values: CDR1 SQVTM, CDR2 ANQGSEA. V dropped 4 bases and J dropped 5 bases, with 23 bases sitting between them. The CDR3 is made up of 16 amino acids. CDR3 amino acids: CSVAGRTIGSLYGYTF. CDR3 nucleotide sequence: TGCAGCGTTGCTGGACGGACTATAGGGAGTCTTTATGGCTACACCTTC.

V gene TRBV19 combines with J gene TRBJ1-1, with TRBD1 as a possible D gene (5 bases). Germline-derived CDR1 and CDR2 are LNHDA and SQIVND (reference sequence). V shed 3 bases and J shed 0 bases, with 8 bases lying between them. This CDR3 is 14 amino acids long. The CDR3 nucleotides are TGTGCCAGTAGTATCGGGGACTTGAACACTGAAGCTTTCTTT. Its translation is CASSIGDLNTEAFF.

Written as DNA, the CDR3 is TGTGCCAGCAGCGTCCGGGACTCAGGACCTGGGGCCAACGTCCTGACTTTC. It is translated as CASSVRDSGPGANVLTF. V gene TRBV21-1 combines with J gene TRBJ2-6; the table names TRBD2, a call not compared with the DNA. TRBV21-1 constitutes a pseudogene. The CDR3 contains 17 residues.

This sequence joins TRBV5-1 and TRBJ2-1; 11 bases are shared with TRBD2. Germline V gives CDR1 SGHRS, CDR2 YFSETQ. CDR3 length: 16 amino acids. Unmatched junction bases numbered 10, after V lost 5 bases and J lost 6 bases. The CDR3 region is CASRVTLAGGSNEQFF. The CDR3 bases are TGCGCCAGCAGGGTAACGCTAGCGGGAGGATCCAATGAGCAGTTCTTC.

The chain joins TRBV9 to TRBJ1-4; a weak D match, TRBD1 (5 bases). Germline CDR1 reads SGDLS; CDR2 reads YYNGEE. V was cut by 0 bases and J by 8 bases, with 14 bases left in between. This CDR3 has 15 amino acids. This CDR3 reads CASSVDSGEGEKLFF. DNA of the CDR3: TGTGCCAGCAGCGTAGACTCGGGGGAGGGGGAAAAACTGTTTTTT. Together with reference TRBV9 and TRBJ1-4, the CDR3 gives the full variable domain: DSGVTQTPKHLITATGQRVTLRCSPRSGDLSVYWYQQSLDQGLQFLIQYYNGEERAKGNILERFSAQQFPDLHSELNLSSLELGDSALYFCASSVDSGEGEKLFFGSGTQLSVL.

The DNA for the CDR3 is TGTGCCAGCAGTTCCTTTTCGGCAGATACGCAGTATTTT. Its protein is CASSSFSADTQYF. This rearrangement joins TRBV27 to TRBJ2-3; no reliable D call. Germline values: CDR1 MNHEY, CDR2 SMNVEV (reference sequence). This CDR3 spans 13 amino acids. The V and J ends lost 4 bases and 4 bases respectively, with 9 bases between them.

CDR3 residues: CASSLVDRVRNEQFF. CDR3 DNA sequence: TGTGCCAGCAGTTTAGTCGACAGGGTCCGCAATGAGCAGTTCTTC. The rearrangement uses TRBV28 and TRBJ2-1; TRBD1 aligns across 7 bases. V gave up 2 bases and J gave up 6 bases; unmatched junction bases: 7. CDR3 length equals 15 residues. Germline CDR1 and CDR2: MDHEN and SYDVKM.

V gene TRBV19 combines with J gene TRBJ2-7; TRBD1 might be the D (6 bases). The CDR3 has 13 amino acids. V was clipped by 9 bases and J by 2 bases, with 14 bases between them. CDR1 is LNHDA, CDR2 SQIVND, per germline (reference sequence). The CDR3 coding sequence is TGTGCCAGCGGGACACAGGGAACCTACGAGCAGTACTTC. This encodes CASGTQGTYEQYF.

The chain couples TRBV18 to TRBJ2-7; D perhaps matches TRBD2 (7 bases). V lost 3 bases and J lost 3, with 9 bases in between. The CDR3 consists of 13 residues. Germline values: CDR1 KGHSH, CDR2 LQKENI. The CDR3, as DNA: TGTGCCAGCTCACCGGGGGGGCTCTACGAGCAGTACTTC. Its protein is CASSPGGLYEQYF.